The clone carrying this TCR beta chain was detected only once. The CDR3 is 14 residues long. V was clipped by 0 bases and J by 4 bases, with 9 bases between them. Germline loops: CDR1 SEHNR, CDR2 FQNEAQ (reference sequence). The protocol was immunoSEQ multiplex PCR, while the TCRdb copy is restricted to in-frame clones and leaves out a portion. Of approximately 84,000 clones in the sample, 80% to 90% are singletons; the top ten hold about 0.2%. The sample originates from a study of OX40 agonist ivuxolimab in advanced cancers. This sample comprised CD4+ or CD8+ T cells sorted from blood, obtained in a trial of the OX40 agonist ivuxolimab. J is TRBJ1-2 and V is TRBV7-9; no clear D gene. The sequence came from an adult with an advanced solid tumor such as melanoma, head and neck, liver or kidney cancer. The CDR3 region is CASSLASVIYGYTF. The CDR3 DNA reads as TGTGCCAGCAGCTTAGCGTCGGTTATCTATGGCTACACCTTC.